What follows are 18 T cell receptor beta chains derived from one specimen sequenced in a study of graft-versus-host responses after intestinal transplantation. Only in-frame clones appear in the TCRdb table, and some are missing; sequencing was by immunoSEQ multiplex PCR. Among around 100,000 clones listed, 93% were seen once. Antigens of these TCRs are unknown. The specimen comprised unstimulated CD8+ T cells sorted from spleen or lymph node cells, sampled before intestinal transplant. The receptors were gathered from a human donor who received an intestinal transplant.

The chain couples TRBV7-6 to TRBJ2-7; 9 bases align to TRBD1. The CDR3 is 15 amino acids. J was trimmed by 7 bases and V by 6 bases; bases with no gene match: 13. CDR1 is SGHVS, CDR2 FNYEAQ, per germline. CDR3 DNA sequence: TGTGCCAGCAGTGTTTCGGGGACAGGGATCGGAGAGCAGTACTTC. It translates to CASSVSGTGIGEQYF.

The chain combines TRBV18 with TRBJ2-1, with D uncertain. The V and J ends lost 3 bases and 7 bases respectively, with 16 bases between them. The CDR3 has 15 residues. Germline V CDR1 and CDR2: KGHSH, LQKENI. The CDR3 nucleotides are TGTGCCAGCTCACCTCCCGGCAAGACAAGGAATGAGCAGTTCTTC. Its protein is CASSPPGKTRNEQFF.

This clone was picked up a small number of times. The chain uses TRBV15 and TRBJ1-5; 7 bases are a match to TRBD1. CDR1 and CDR2 from the germline V gene are LNHNV and YYDKDF (reference sequence). This CDR3 comprises 16 residues. V trimming: 4 bases; J trimming: 7 bases; junction bases outside the gene matches: 13. The DNA of the CDR3 is TGTGCCACCAGCACCAGACAGGGTATAGTAAGCCAGCCCCAGCATTTT. This codes for CATSTRQGIVSQPQHF.

This clone has only one observation. Here the CDR3 reads CASTVEGEKLFF. CDR3 DNA sequence: TGTGCCAGTACGGTGGAAGGCGAAAAACTGTTTTTT. This chain uses TRBV19 with TRBJ1-4; D remains ambiguous. The germline V and J ends were trimmed by 7 bases and 8 bases, with 11 bases remaining between them. Germline V gives CDR1 LNHDA, CDR2 SQIVND (reference sequence). The CDR3 contains 12 residues.

This clone has only a few counts. The V gene is TRBV19, the J gene TRBJ2-2; D gene unclear. V was shortened by 10 bases and J by 4 bases, with 10 bases between the two germline ends. This CDR3 has 12 residues. Germline loops: CDR1 LNHDA, CDR2 SQIVND (reference sequence). Here the CDR3 DNA reads TGTGCCACGAAAGTCGGCACCGGGGAGCTGTTTTTT. Amino acids: CATKVGTGELFF.

This chain joins TRBV5-6 and TRBJ2-1; D possibly uses TRBD1 or TRBD2 (6 bases each). Germline-derived CDR1 and CDR2 are SGHDT and YYEEEE. The CDR3 covers 14 residues. V was shortened by 3 bases and J by 6 bases, with 13 bases between the two germline ends. CDR3 amino acids: CASSWGARGNEQFF. The CDR3, as DNA: TGTGCCAGCAGCTGGGGGGCCAGGGGCAATGAGCAGTTCTTC.

This clone was observed once. The gene calls are TRBV27 and TRBJ2-7, with D perhaps matching TRBD2 (5 bases). The length of the CDR3 is 15 residues. Trimming left V 3 bases short and J 2 bases short, with 14 bases between. The germline V gene has CDR1 MNHEY and CDR2 SMNVEV (reference sequence). In nucleotides, the CDR3 is TGTGCCAGCAGTTTCATCCCTGGGAGCGCCTACGAGCAGTACTTC. Its translation is CASSFIPGSAYEQYF.

This chain links TRBV10-3 with TRBJ2-7; 14 positions agree with TRBD2. From germline, CDR1 is ENHRY and CDR2 SYGVKD. V lost 6 bases and J lost 0; bases outside the gene matches: 19. This CDR3 region has 21 residues. The CDR3: CAISEQGTSGGHISLSYEQYF. The CDR3 nucleotides are TGTGCCATCAGCGAGCAGGGGACTAGCGGGGGCCATATCTCTCTCTCCTACGAGCAGTACTTC.

The rearrangement joins TRBV13 to TRBJ1-4; D possibly corresponds to TRBD1 (6 bases). Germline-derived CDR1 and CDR2 are PRHDT and FYEKMQ (reference sequence). This CDR3 comprises 12 residues. V lost 5 bases to trimming and J lost 12 bases, with 13 bases between them. CDR3 sequence reads: CASSTRGGELFF. In DNA, the CDR3 is TGTGCCAGCAGCACCAGGGGTGGGGAACTGTTTTTT.

In the case of this clone: One junction end does not reproduce the germline sequence, and a read error may be involved. The chain carries TRBV9 and TRBJ2-1, with 11 nucleotides matching TRBD2. The germline V gene encodes CDR1 SGDLS and CDR2 YYNGEE. This CDR3 is 16 amino acids long. The CDR3 DNA follows: TGTGCCAGCAGCGCGAATCTAGCGGGGGGCCACATTGAGCGGTTCTTC. This codes for CASSANLAGGHIERFF. The entire variable domain, with the rest obtained from reference TRBV9 and TRBJ2-1, is as follows: DSGVTQTPKHLITATGQRVTLRCSPRSGDLSVYWYQQSLDQGLQFLIQYYNGEERAKGNILERFSAQQFPDLHSELNLSSLELGDSALYFCASSANLAGGHIERFFGPGTRLTVL.

The CDR3 nucleotides are TGTGCCAGCCAGGGGCCAAACCTGGGAGGCTACACCTTC. This gives the protein CASQGPNLGGYTF. V usage is TRBV5-4 and J usage is TRBJ1-2, with D tentatively TRBD1 (6 bases). The CDR3 runs 13 residues. Trimming removed 7 bases at V and 8 bases at J, with 18 bases between. The V gene's germline CDR1 is SGHNT and CDR2 YYREEE (reference sequence).

The chain carries TRBV6-5 and TRBJ2-1; TRBD1 matches at 10 bases. The CDR3 is made up of 14 amino acids. With V trimmed by 5 bases and J by 6 bases, 4 bases remained unmatched. CDR1 and CDR2 (germline): MNHEY, SVGAGI. CDR3: CASSTWDRGNEQFF. In DNA, the CDR3 is TGTGCCAGCAGTACGTGGGACAGGGGCAATGAGCAGTTCTTC.

The V and J genes are TRBV7-6 and TRBJ2-5; 13 nucleotides agree with TRBD2. The CDR3 is 16 amino acids. Trimming at V came to 4 bases and at J to 3 bases, leaving 5 bases not matched to a gene. The germline CDR1 and CDR2 sequences are SGHVS and FNYEAQ. CDR3 sequence reads: CASSSGTSGAEETQYF. CDR3 coding DNA: TGTGCCAGCAGCTCGGGGACTAGCGGGGCTGAAGAGACCCAGTACTTC.

The rearrangement uses TRBV21-1 and TRBJ1-6; the D call TRBD1 from the table was never checked on the DNA. TRBV21-1 corresponds to a pseudogene. This CDR3 region has 18 residues. CDR3 protein: CASSAQKGTGENCSPLHF. The CDR3 bases are TGTGCCAGCAGCGCCCAAAAGGGGACAGGGGAGAATTGTTCACCCCTCCACTTT.

The chain employs TRBV19 and TRBJ2-2, with D possibly being TRBD2 (7 bases). The germline gives CDR1 LNHDA, CDR2 SQIVND (reference sequence). V lost 3 bases and J 8 bases, leaving 13 bases between the germline ends. The CDR3 has 14 amino acids. The DNA for the CDR3 is TGTGCCAGTAGTATTGGGGGGGCCTCAGGGGAGCTGTTTTTT. As protein: CASSIGGASGELFF.

The chain has TRBV6-1 and TRBJ1-2, with D possibly matching TRBD1 (6 bases). V was trimmed by 3 bases and J by 5 bases, leaving 10 bases between them. CDR1 MNHNS and CDR2 SASEGT come from the germline V gene. This CDR3 spans 13 amino acids. The CDR3 protein is CASSERTAYGYTF. The DNA of the CDR3 is TGTGCCAGCAGTGAGAGGACAGCGTATGGCTACACCTTC.

The chain has TRBV5-6 and TRBJ1-5; 10 nucleotides align to TRBD1. This CDR3 comprises 16 residues. Germline values: CDR1 SGHDT, CDR2 YYEEEE. Germline trimming cut 8 bases from V and 0 bases from J; bases unmatched to any gene: 8. The CDR3, as DNA: TGTGCCAGGCCCCGGGACAGGGGTAATAGCAATCAGCCCCAGCATTTT. It codes for CARPRDRGNSNQPQHF.

The V gene is TRBV19, the J gene TRBJ1-1; weak D call: TRBD1 (5 bases). V lost 3 bases and J 0 bases, leaving 11 bases between the germline ends. Germline V gene lookup returns CDR1 LNHDA and CDR2 SQIVND (reference sequence). CDR3 length: 15 amino acids. The CDR3 protein is CASSILRGLNTEAFF. CDR3 in DNA: TGTGCCAGTAGTATCCTCCGGGGCTTGAACACTGAAGCTTTCTTT.